This TCR beta chain was profiled in a study of cytomegalovirus exposure and HLA in healthy donors (dated by TCRdb to the late 2010s). For context, the study as a whole: An earlier analysis of 587 of the donors reported roughly 300 Gb of sequence data and 117 million unique TCR beta sequences obtained from about 170 million T cells. An earlier analysis of 587 of the donors used high-throughput TCR beta sequencing to judge whether each TCR beta V gene segment behaved as functional or pseudogenic. The study combined high-throughput TCR immunosequencing, statistical association of individual TCRs with disease status, and machine learning to predict cytomegalovirus infection status. Typing coverage differed by locus: A, B, C, DRB1 and DQB1 were typed in roughly 620-630 donors, DQA1 in approximately 520, DPA1 in 600 to 610, and DPB1 in 472. Rather than using new phenotypic data, the later analysis identified candidate immune exposures from TCR beta sequences and from how often those sequences occurred across donors. The T cell repertoires of 666 subjects were profiled by immunosequencing and related to cytomegalovirus serostatus. Both class I and class II loci were covered by HLA typing, at four-digit resolution. Among some 400 genotyped donors of the cohort, an average of about 240,000 unique TCR beta nucleotide sequences were sequenced per donor, around 18% of them non-productive. Of the approximately 400 genotyped donors, about 80% fell in the genetic ancestry cluster associated with self-reported Caucasian donors. In a later analysis, previously published TCR beta repertoires from roughly 710 donors were re-analyzed and high-resolution HLA genotyping was added so that TCR occurrence patterns could be studied. The study was designed to test whether signatures of past pathogen exposure could be identified by cataloging public T cell receptors. Approximately 300 gigabases of sequencing data and roughly 81 million unique TCR sequences made up an early release that covered fewer than 650 HLA-typed donors. Besides the first cohort of about 730 subjects, a separate validation cohort made up of around 120 different subjects was used. Roughly five DR-DQ haplotypes were treated as single units for association and clustering because of strong linkage in the cohort. Every repertoire in the discovery cohort had been generated on one and the same sequencing platform. Donor age, sex, ethnicity and CMV serostatus were compiled together with the repertoire data. Genome-wide SNP genotypes for about three fifths of the roughly 670 donors were used in a later genetic analysis, which treated that subset as a discovery cohort.

CDR1 MNHNY and CDR2 SVGAGI are derived from the germline V gene (reference sequence). The CDR3 sequence holds 15 residues, the cysteine and phenylalanine included. Here the CDR3 DNA is all that survives: 45 bases in frame from base 1. V was cut back by 7 bases and J by 4 bases, leaving a gap of 19 bases between them. About this clone itself: It lacks a known antigen. Qualities for individual bases were not recorded, and no much larger clone is one base off.

The cohort consisted of 666 healthy bone marrow donors. Cohort members were all nominally healthy when sampled, although unrecorded immune exposures were likely present. The donor was CMV seronegative and belonged to the group of 352 seronegative cohort members. A peripheral blood sample was collected from each donor, and TCR beta sequencing was performed on peripheral blood mononuclear cells. Genomic DNA extraction from the blood cell samples was performed with the Qiagen DNeasy Blood Extraction Kit. Overall study outcomes, separate from this receptor: In a later analysis, several top co-occurrence clusters were reported to appear linked to parvovirus B19, influenza, CMV and Epstein-Barr virus. Cytomegalovirus status was reported to be diagnosed by the classifier with high specificity and sensitivity in both the original and validation cohorts. In vitro tests confirmed that three of the cytomegalovirus-associated TCR beta chains recognize cytomegalovirus antigens. Because HLA typing was unavailable for some donors at each locus, only the typed subset was used in association tests. It was suggested by the authors that the approach could potentially be generalized to other disease states and immunological phenotypes. A later genetic analysis reported fewer N-insertions in productive TCRs among donors in an Asian-associated ancestry cluster than the roughly 700-donor mean. A cluster of highly shared sequence variants was judged likely to be a technical artifact of the sequencing pipeline. Correlated functional status among segregating V segments might reflect linkage disequilibrium, but an unknown experimental factor could not be ruled out. A later analysis found that HLA-associated TCR beta chains were more clonally expanded and had lower generation probabilities than equally common non-associated chains. When HLA alleles, especially DR and DQ, strongly co-occurred, TCR associations were difficult to assign to individual alleles. A later analysis associated about 18,000 TCR beta sequences with specific HLA alleles at a false discovery rate of 0.05. A later analysis found that TCR association rates varied across HLA loci, with DRB1 alleles showing the most associated TCRs and HLA-C alleles the fewest. In this cohort, only TCR beta chains were sequenced, and detectable features were limited by the absence of alpha or paired-chain data. An earlier analysis of approximately 530 of the donors showed that most TCR beta V segments appeared in productive rearrangements either about 90% or about 30% of the time, which broadly matched IMGT annotations. Most TCR sequences were observed very rarely across donors, whereas some public TCRs were present in many individuals. In a later genetic analysis, a missense DCLRE1C variant was associated with V-gene and J-gene trimming of TCR beta chains, and the association was replicated in an independent cohort. A later analysis found that most CMV-associated TCR beta chains appeared HLA-restricted, with HLA associations seemingly driven largely by CMV exposure. In the study, some 180 TCR beta chains were listed as associated with cytomegalovirus. Some IMGT-functional V segments, including TRBV6-2 and TRBV6-3, could not be distinguished by the 87-base-pair reads and were therefore excluded. A further reported finding was that TCR beta sequences accurately predicted the HLA-A and HLA-B alleles for most subjects in the first cohort. Because counts were too low, seventeen rarely observed V segments, including chromosome 9 orphons, were left out of the earlier analysis of 587 of the donors. Roughly uniform sequencing depth across donors was assumed in presence/absence analyses, although this assumption may not hold. For the cohort, immune exposure information was limited to CMV serostatus.

Receptors were amplified or captured by the immunoSEQ multiplex PCR assay. A mixture of 60 forward primers for TCR Vbeta segments and 13 reverse primers for TCR Jbeta segments was used in the multiplex PCR. Amplification of the CDR3 region of rearranged TCR beta genes was performed with a multiplex PCR assay on genomic DNA. The amplified TCR beta libraries were sequenced on the Illumina HiSeq System as 87-base-pair reads. The original pipeline was this. In a later analysis, around 80 million unique TCR beta chains were counted across the approximately 670 repertoires, and roughly 11 million of these chains were shared by at least two donors. Raw reads were error-corrected and collapsed into unique sequences by a nearest-neighbor algorithm in which closely related sequences were merged to remove PCR and sequencing errors. Alignment of CDR3 sequences to IMGT reference sequences was used to assign V, D and J gene segments. For a sequence to be retained, at least a six-nucleotide match to both a V gene segment and a J gene segment was required. A rearrangement was called productive if the CDR3 had no stop codons and remained in frame with V and J, and every other rearrangement was called non-productive. CDR3 was defined according to IMGT convention as the region running from the second conserved V-encoded cysteine to the conserved J-encoded phenylalanine. Sequences without an unambiguous match to a single V gene segment were excluded from the earlier analysis of almost 600 of the donors. An earlier analysis of 587 of the donors classified V segments as functional when productive rearrangements were above 56.7% and as segregating when the standard deviation between donors was above 5%. A statistical classification framework was developed to diagnose cytomegalovirus status using the catalog of TCR beta chain sequences. V and J gene assignment, in a later analysis, came from comparing TCR nucleotide sequences with IMGT/GENE-DB human TR gene sequences. A later analysis assigned CDR3 sequences and most-parsimonious VDJ recombination scenarios with the TCRdist pipeline. In a later analysis, each TCR beta chain was defined by its CDR3 amino acid sequence together with its V-gene family, and reads without a unique V-gene family were excluded. In a later analysis, around 600 highly shared, low-generation-probability nucleotide sequences were removed to address suspected cross-contamination and a sequencing artifact. In a later analysis, a clonal expansion index for each public chain was calculated from normalized within-repertoire ranks of inferred template counts. A later analysis computed generation probabilities with a VDJ recombination model fitted to out-of-frame rearrangements, and checked the results against IGoR. Hypergeometric tests were used in a later analysis to score TCR-TCR, TCR-HLA and TCR-CMV co-occurrence, with a repertoire-size bias correction applied to the TCR pairs. In a later analysis, false discovery rates were estimated by permuting HLA or CMV assignments 20 times. A later analysis grouped co-occurring TCRs with DBSCAN, adding TCRdist sequence similarity when clustering within HLA-allele-positive subsets. For co-occurrence clustering, repertoires with fewer than 30,000 or more than 120,000 public chains were excluded, along with about five repertoires with anomalous nucleotide sharing. TCRdb limited this immuneACCESS table to in-frame rearrangements with V and J called. A share of clones is missing; checked studies link under half to unresolved V genes, and the rest is unexplained. Clonal size and the V and J genes are those of that table, whereas D and trimming came from the DNA. For this sample there are roughly 180,000 clones; roughly 80% appear just once. The ten largest clonotypes hold approximately 0.78% of the sample.

This receptor was identified in a woman aged 18-29 years in good health and CMV-seronegative. The sequencing input was PBMCs. The chain uses TRBV6-6 and TRBJ1-1; confidence is insufficient to name the D gene. The CDR3 protein is CASTMARVGATEAFF. The nucleotide sequence reads as follows: TGTGCCAGCACAATGGCGAGGGTCGGAGCCACTGAAGCTTTCTTT.